The 18 T cell receptor beta chains listed next were all sequenced from one sample in a study of PD-L1 blockade in urothelial cancer. Sequenced by immunoSEQ multiplex PCR; TCRdb stores in-frame clones only, minus some. Of around 130,000 clones listed, roughly 83% are singletons. Time point indicated: pretreatment peripheral blood. The source was PBMCs, collected around atezolizumab (anti-PD-L1) treatment. Source of these receptors: a man in his fifties or sixties with urothelial cancer.

The rearrangement uses TRBV19 and TRBJ2-1, with TRBD2 matching 7 bases. Germline V gene lookup returns CDR1 LNHDA and CDR2 SQIVND (reference sequence). CDR3 length: 17 amino acids. Trimming at V came to 4 bases and at J to 0 bases, leaving 9 bases not matched to a gene. The CDR3 DNA follows: TGTGCCAGTAGTAGCTGGATGGGGGGGAGCTCCTACAATGAGCAGTTCTTC. Translated, it gives CASSSWMGGSSYNEQFF. Using reference TRBV19 and TRBJ2-1 for the parts outside the CDR3, the full variable domain is DGGITQSPKYLFRKEGQNVTLSCEQNLNHDAMYWYRQDPGQGLRLIYYSQIVNDFQKGDIAEGYSVSREKKESFPLTVTSAQKNPTAFYLCASSSWMGGSSYNEQFFGPGTRLTVL.

The V call is TRBV27, the J call TRBJ1-5, with 12 bases aligning to TRBD1. In germline, CDR1 is MNHEY, CDR2 SMNVEV (reference sequence). The CDR3 runs 19 residues. The V segment lost 6 bases and the J segment 0 bases; nucleotides outside the gene matches: 12. CDR3 bases: TGTGCCAGCAGGCCGTATGGGACAGGGGGCCTTTATAGCAATCAGCCCCAGCATTTT. This codes for CASRPYGTGGLYSNQPQHF.

The genes are TRBV5-1 and TRBJ2-1, with 7 bases fitting TRBD1. This CDR3 is 15 amino acids long. J lost 1 base, V lost 2 bases, and 3 bases had no gene match. Germline assignment: CDR1 SGHRS and CDR2 YFSETQ. The CDR3 sequence: CASSLGTVSYNEQFF. The CDR3 nucleotides read TGCGCCAGCAGCTTAGGGACAGTTTCCTACAATGAGCAGTTCTTC.

The chain joins TRBV2 to TRBJ2-5, with 11 bases fitting TRBD1. This CDR3 is built from 15 residues. J was trimmed by 5 bases and V by 6 bases; bases with no gene match: 8. The germline CDR1 and CDR2 sequences are SNHLY and FYNNEI. The CDR3 spells CASSGQGARRETQYF. The CDR3 DNA reads as TGTGCCAGCAGCGGACAGGGGGCGCGGCGGGAGACCCAGTACTTC.

The table lists this clone with a few counts. This chain connects TRBV30 to TRBJ1-1, with D possibly matching TRBD1 (6 bases). The CDR3 covers 12 residues. V shed 6 bases and J shed 4 bases, with 12 bases lying between them. Germline CDR1 is GTSNPN and CDR2 is SVGIG (reference sequence). CDR3: CACPIQGTEAFF. The DNA of the CDR3 is TGTGCCTGCCCTATACAGGGCACTGAAGCTTTCTTT.

This clone has just one count. This sequence joins TRBV5-1 and TRBJ2-7, with 7 bases matching TRBD2. V lost 2 bases, J lost 2 bases, and 7 bases stayed unmatched. This CDR3 has 15 residues. CDR1 and CDR2 from the germline V gene are SGHRS and YFSETQ. For the CDR3, the DNA is TGCGCCAGCAGCTTACGCCTAGCGGCGGCCTACGAGCAGTACTTC. Amino acids: CASSLRLAAAYEQYF.

The J gene is TRBJ2-7, the V gene TRBV18, with TRBD2 matching 9 bases. Losses at the gene ends were 2 bases for V and 7 bases for J; bases not matched to a gene: 9. CDR1 is KGHSH and CDR2 is LQKENI in the germline V gene. The CDR3 sequence is 15 residues long. DNA for the CDR3: TGTGCCAGCTCACCATTCCAGCGGGAGGCGGGAGAGCAGTACTTC. Translating gives CASSPFQREAGEQYF.

The chain carries TRBV27 and TRBJ2-2; TRBD1 matches at 10 bases. This CDR3 has 15 residues. Germline lookup yields CDR1 MNHEY and CDR2 SMNVEV (reference sequence). With 6 bases clipped from V and 6 bases from J, the junction kept 7 bases outside the gene matches. For the CDR3, the DNA is TGTGCCAGCAGGGTAGACAGGGGGCTTGCCGGGGAGCTGTTTTTT. Translation: CASRVDRGLAGELFF.

The chain joins TRBV6-5 to TRBJ1-4; possible D gene TRBD1, 5 bases. CDR1 and CDR2 from the germline V gene are MNHEY and SVGAGI. V gave up 0 bases and J gave up 6 bases, with 14 bases separating them. The CDR3 runs 16 residues. The CDR3 is CASSYSSQVFDEKLFF. CDR3 DNA: TGTGCCAGCAGTTACTCCTCACAGGTTTTTGATGAAAAACTGTTTTTT.

J is TRBJ2-1 and V is TRBV18; no clear D gene. Trimming removed 2 bases from V and 8 bases from J, with 22 bases in between. There are 17 residues in the CDR3. Germline loops: CDR1 KGHSH, CDR2 LQKENI. CDR3 nucleotide sequence: TGTGCCAGCTCACCAGAAGAGGTGGTGAAGCCATGGTATGAGCAGTTCTTC. This sequence encodes CASSPEEVVKPWYEQFF.

This sequence joins TRBV6-1 and TRBJ1-1; 8 positions match TRBD1. CDR1 and CDR2 (germline): MNHNS, SASEGT. This CDR3 contains 14 residues. J lost 3 bases, V lost 8 bases, and 8 bases had no gene match. The CDR3 protein is CASYTGGIYTEAFF. In DNA, the CDR3 is TGTGCCAGCTATACAGGGGGAATATACACTGAAGCTTTCTTT.

In this sample, this clone turned up a few times. For the CDR3, the DNA is TGTGCCAGCGGAAGGACAGGGGGCAGGGAGACCCAGTACTTC. Amino acids: CASGRTGGRETQYF. The J gene is TRBJ2-5, the V gene TRBV28; 11 nucleotides line up with TRBD1. In germline, CDR1 is MDHEN, CDR2 SYDVKM. The CDR3 consists of 14 residues. Losses at the gene ends were 8 bases for V and 5 bases for J; bases not matched to a gene: 7.

The V gene is TRBV2, the J gene TRBJ2-5; D not resolved. The CDR3 runs 13 residues. Trimming took 4 bases from V and 1 from J, leaving 7 bases between them. Per germline, CDR1 SNHLY and CDR2 FYNNEI. Here the CDR3 reads CASSVGSQETQYF. Here the CDR3 DNA reads TGTGCCAGCAGTGTTGGCAGCCAAGAGACCCAGTACTTC.

The V and J genes are TRBV7-2 and TRBJ1-2; no definite D call. V was cut by 7 bases and J by 1 base, with 13 bases left in between. The CDR3 loop spans 14 amino acids. Germline assignment: CDR1 SGHTA and CDR2 FQGNSA. The DNA for the CDR3 is TGTGCCAGCACCAAAAATGGAGATAACTATGGCTACACCTTC. This translates into CASTKNGDNYGYTF. Looking up the rest from reference TRBV7-2 and TRBJ1-2 gives the full variable domain: GAGVSQSPSNKVTEKGKDVELRCDPISGHTALYWYRQSLGQGLEFLIYFQGNSAPDKSGLPSDRFSAERTGGSVSTLTIQRTQQEDSAVYLCASTKNGDNYGYTFGSGTRLTVV.

The chain joins TRBV30 to TRBJ1-4; 7 nucleotides align to TRBD1. Trimming took 0 bases from V and 7 from J; bases not matched to a gene: 11. The germline CDR1 and CDR2 sequences are GTSNPN and SVGIG (reference sequence). The CDR3 consists of 16 residues. The CDR3 protein is CAWSVERGRTFEKLFF. The CDR3 DNA reads as TGTGCCTGGAGTGTGGAAAGGGGGCGGACCTTTGAAAAACTGTTTTTT.

V usage is TRBV15 and J usage is TRBJ1-4, with unresolved D. V lost 1 base, J lost 1 base, and 16 bases lay in between. The CDR3 runs 18 residues. Per germline, CDR1 LNHNV and CDR2 YYDKDF (reference sequence). CDR3 in amino acids: CATSRAWRAPGTNEKLFF. CDR3 nucleotide sequence: TGTGCCACCAGCAGAGCTTGGAGGGCTCCCGGAACTAATGAAAAACTGTTTTTT.

Written as DNA, the CDR3 is TGTGCCAGCAACCTTACAGGGTCCCAACCCCCTTATGGCTACACCTTC. Its protein product is CASNLTGSQPPYGYTF. This sequence joins TRBV21-1 and TRBJ1-2; the D call TRBD1 from the table was never checked on the DNA. TRBV21-1 is termed a pseudogene. This CDR3 has 16 residues.

This chain uses TRBV28 with TRBJ2-5; 7 bases are shared with TRBD2. The germline V gene encodes CDR1 MDHEN and CDR2 SYDVKM. This CDR3 is 14 amino acids long. The CDR3 protein is CAGSQAGDPETQYF. The CDR3 DNA follows: TGTGCAGGGTCGCAGGCGGGAGATCCCGAGACCCAGTACTTC.